This T cell receptor beta chain was identified during a study of shared clonotypes between healthy human individuals. About the study: A few men and a couple of women, aged 18 to 49, were donors. There were three CD4 naive, three CD4 memory, two CD8 naive and one CD8 memory plates per donor.

Per the original methods: Junction-only sequences produced by ImmunoSEQ had no quality scores, so filtering differed. TCRdb's table, derived via immunoSEQ multiplex PCR, lists solely in-frame clones and lacks some. The V and J calls and clone size were taken over from that table, and D and trimming were inferred from the DNA. The top ten clones hold about 0.12% of a sample with around 610,000 clones, about 96% of them seen once. J was trimmed by 1 base and V by 4 bases; bases with no gene match: 13. CDR1 is SEHNR and CDR2 is FQNEAQ in the germline V gene (reference sequence). There are 18 residues in the CDR3. Cells designated naive CD8 were CD45RO-negative and were positively selected for CCR7, with terminally differentiated effector memory CD45RA+ cells excluded.

Sequenced input: naive CD8+ T cells sorted from blood. V gene TRBV7-9 combines with J gene TRBJ1-2; 9 bases map to TRBD1. This TCR came from a woman between 25 and 40 years old in good health. The DNA for the CDR3 is TGTGCCAGCAGCTCGAGCCGGGACAGGGCGACGATTAACTATGGCTACACCTTC. It translates to CASSSSRDRATINYGYTF.